This TCR beta chain is drawn from a study of blood T cell repertoires in COVID-19. Study-wide background: Both acute and convalescent COVID-19 samples were obtained from the United States, Italy and Spain. Nucleic acid was either cDNA or gDNA, and it came from T cells, B-cell-depleted T cells, or PBMCs.

This CDR3 is built from 15 residues. V was shortened by 1 base and J by 5 bases, with 12 bases between the two germline ends. CDR1 and CDR2 from the germline V gene are MDHEN and SYDVKM. This clone has just one count. Some clones are missing from TCRdb's copy, which holds only in-frame ones; the method was immunoSEQ multiplex PCR. The data show over 100,000 clones, with about 91% seen just once and 10% held by the top ten. The gene calls are TRBV28 and TRBJ1-5, with a tentative D call TRBD1 (6 bases). The receptor was derived from a middle-aged man with acute or convalescent COVID-19. Sequences were obtained from peripheral blood. The CDR3 DNA sequence: TGTGCCAGCAGTTTATTCGGGGGGCCCCATCAGCCCCAGCATTTT. This sequence encodes CASSLFGGPHQPQHF.